This T cell receptor beta chain stems from a study of blood T cell repertoires in COVID-19. Study summary: PBMCs, B-cell-depleted T cells, or T cells provided the cDNA or gDNA that made up the material.

This CDR3 is built from 18 residues. Recruitment covered roughly 24 US areas and drew participants whose ages spanned roughly 18 to 89 years. Some clones are missing from TCRdb's copy, which holds only in-frame ones; the method was immunoSEQ multiplex PCR. This table holds a few hundred thousand clones, roughly four fifths found once. The material sequenced was PBMCs or T cells enriched from blood (not recorded which). The chain is built from TRBV21-1 and TRBJ1-4; the D segment call TRBD1 is taken from the table without a DNA check. TRBV21-1 is shown as a pseudogene. The sequence came from a woman aged 55-70 years who had recovered from COVID-19. The CDR3 reads CASSKEGTGGRSNEKLFF. CDR3 nucleotide sequence: TGTGCCAGCAGCAAAGAGGGGACAGGGGGTCGATCTAATGAAAAACTGTTTTTT.